Listed below are T cell receptor beta chains from one sample, sequenced in a study of technical replicates of blood from four donors. Sequencing was performed with immunoSEQ multiplex PCR; in TCRdb, only in-frame clones are kept and a portion is missing. The sample gives roughly 15,000 clones, 80% to 90% of which show up once; around 12% is in the top ten. Input material: PBMCs. These receptors were collected from a human donor in good health. CDR3s include the opening cysteine and the closing phenylalanine or tryptophan. The D gene is left open where the match is weak. Clone size, where shown, is once, few, many, or a class for clones that have expanded.

>TRBV12-2|NA|TRBJ2-1|NA
TGTGCAAGTCGCCCCCAGGGGGGCGGGACTGTCCAGTCCTACAATGAGCAGTTCTTC
CASRPQGGGTVQSYNEQFF
>TRBV6-5|once|TRBJ2-7|TRBD2
TGTGCCAGCAGTTACTCCGTCAGCGGGAGTGGGTACGAGCAGTACTTC
CASSYSVSGSGYEQYF
>TRBV7-2|NA|TRBJ1-5|TRBD1
TGTGCCAGCAGCACACAGGGGGATCAGCCCCAGCATTTT
CASSTQGDQPQHF
>TRBV27|few|TRBJ1-1|TRBD1
TGTGCCAGCAGTCGGGAAGGGGGCTTCACTGAAGCTTTCTTT
CASSREGGFTEAFF
>TRBV6-4|NA|TRBJ2-1|TRBD2
TGTGCCAGCAGTGAGGGACTAGCGGGAGGGAATGAGCAGTTCTTC
CASSEGLAGGNEQFF
>TRBV2|once|TRBJ2-5|TRBD2
TGTGCCAGCAGACTAGCGGGAATCCTTTTGTCCCAGTACTTC
CASRLAGILLSQYF
>TRBV27|NA|TRBJ2-7|NA
TGTGCCAGCAGTTTCGGGCTAGCTTCGTCCTACGAGCAGTACTTC
CASSFGLASSYEQYF
>TRBV5-1|once|TRBJ2-1|NA
TGCGCCAGCAGCTTGGACATCTATGAGCAGTTCTTC
CASSLDIYEQFF
>TRBV18|NA|TRBJ2-1|NA
TGTGCCAGCTCCGGGGGTTTAGGGGAGGATGAGCAGTTCTTC
CASSGGLGEDEQFF
>TRBV28|NA|TRBJ1-5|NA
TGTGCCAGCAGTTTTCCGACCGGGGGGGTCAGCAATCAGCCCCAGCATTTT
CASSFPTGGVSNQPQHF
>TRBV6-1|NA|TRBJ2-5|TRBD2
TGTGCCAGCAGTGAATTGGGGGGGGGATCACGAGAGACCCAGTACTTC
CASSELGGGSRETQYF
>TRBV5-6|once|TRBJ2-1|TRBD2
TGTGCCAGCAGCTTGATGATGGGACTAATCTACAATGAGCAGTTCTTC
CASSLMMGLIYNEQFF
>TRBV27|NA|TRBJ2-7|TRBD2
TGTGCCAGCAGTTTATCCAGACTAGCGGGGGCCTACGAGCAGTACTTC
CASSLSRLAGAYEQYF
>TRBV7-9|NA|TRBJ1-1|NA
TGTGCCAGCAGCTGGGGGCAGGGGAACACTGAAGCTTTCTTT
CASSWGQGNTEAFF
>TRBV19|NA|TRBJ2-6|NA
TGTGCCAGTAGTGACCTGGGCGGGGCCAACGTCCTGACTTTC
CASSDLGGANVLTF
>TRBV5-4|NA|TRBJ1-1|TRBD1
TGTGCCAGCAGCTCAGACGGGACAGGGTTCTCTGAAGCTTTCTTT
CASSSDGTGFSEAFF
>TRBV11-2|NA|TRBJ2-7|TRBD1
TGTGCCAGCAGCCGGGACAGGAGCTACTACGAGCAGTACTTC
CASSRDRSYYEQYF
>TRBV27|NA|TRBJ2-7|NA
TGTGCCAGCAGTAGCTTCTACGAGCAGTACTTC
CASSSFYEQYF
>TRBV21-1|NA|TRBJ2-7|NA
TGTGCCAGCAAGGCGGAACAGGCGACCTACGAGCAGTACTTC
CASKAEQATYEQYF
>TRBV2|NA|TRBJ1-1|NA
TGTGCCAGCAGGAATACAGGGACTGAAGCTTTCTTT
CASRNTGTEAFF
>TRBV6-4|NA|TRBJ2-3|TRBD2
TGTGCCAGCAGTGACTCATTGGGAGCGGGAGGGCTAGATACGCAGTATTTT
CASSDSLGAGGLDTQYF
>TRBV14|NA|TRBJ2-1|NA
TGTGCCAGCAGCCCGAGGAACTCCTACAATGAGCAGTTCTTC
CASSPRNSYNEQFF
>TRBV2|NA|TRBJ1-2|TRBD1
TGTGCCAGCATACGGGACAGGGAGTATGGCTACACCTTC
CASIRDREYGYTF
>TRBV5-4|NA|TRBJ2-7|TRBD2
TGTGCCAGCAGCTTGGAACTAGCGGGAGATAAGCAGTACTTC
CASSLELAGDKQYF
>TRBV11-2|NA|TRBJ2-5|TRBD2
TGTGCCAGCAGCGCATTAGCGGGAGGGCCTGAGACCCAGTACTTC
CASSALAGGPETQYF
>TRBV5-1|NA|TRBJ2-7|NA
TGCGCCAGCAGCTTGGGCGGGTCCGCTTACGAGCAGTACTTC
CASSLGGSAYEQYF
>TRBV27|NA|TRBJ2-1|NA
TGTGCCAGCAGTCCCGGTGACTCGAGCTCCTACAATGAGCAGTTCTTC
CASSPGDSSSYNEQFF
>TRBV4-2|few|TRBJ2-7|TRBD2
TGTGCCAGCAGCCAAGAAGGGCTAGCGGGTTTCGTATACGAGCAGTACTTC
CASSQEGLAGFVYEQYF
>TRBV27|NA|TRBJ2-1|TRBD2
TGTGCCAGCTCCTTGGTGGGAGGGAGCTCCTACAATGAGCAGTTCTTC
CASSLVGGSSYNEQFF
>TRBV11-2|NA|TRBJ2-7|TRBD1
TGTGCCAGCAGCTTGCAGGGGGCTCCCTACGAGCAGTACTTC
CASSLQGAPYEQYF
>TRBV11-1|NA|TRBJ2-3|TRBD2
TGTGCCAGCAGCTCCACCCTATTAGCGGGTGGGGCAGATACGCAGTATTTT
CASSSTLLAGGADTQYF
>TRBV2|NA|TRBJ1-2|NA
TGTGCCAGCACCCCCCATCCGGGAAACTATGGCTACACCTTC
CASTPHPGNYGYTF
>TRBV5-6|NA|TRBJ1-2|NA
TGTGCCACCACATGGGGAGCGAACTATGGCTACACCTTC
CATTWGANYGYTF
>TRBV6-4|NA|TRBJ2-3|TRBD2
TGTGCCAGCAGTGACTCGAGTGGGGGGGCAGATACGCAGTATTTT
CASSDSSGGADTQYF
>TRBV5-1|NA|TRBJ2-3|TRBD2
TGCGCCAGCAGCGCGGGACTAGCGGGAGGGCCTAGCACAGATACGCAGTATTTT
CASSAGLAGGPSTDTQYF
>TRBV19|NA|TRBJ1-2|TRBD1
TGTGCCAGTAGTATAAACCGACAGGGGAACTATGGCTACACCTTC
CASSINRQGNYGYTF
>TRBV6-5|NA|TRBJ1-2|NA
TGTGCCAGCAGCCACGAGGCTAACTATGGCTACACCTTC
CASSHEANYGYTF
>TRBV12-5|NA|TRBJ2-1|TRBD2
TGTGCTAGTGGTTCTAGGACTAGCGGCGCCCGGGGGAAGGGGTTCTTC
CASGSRTSGARGKGFF
>TRBV7-9|NA|TRBJ2-3|TRBD2
TGTGCCAGCAGCTTACTTGCGGGAGTGGAAGATACGCAGTATTTT
CASSLLAGVEDTQYF
>TRBV4-2|few|TRBJ1-5|NA
TGTGCCAGCAGCCAGGTACAGGGCGATCAGCCCCAGCATTTT
CASSQVQGDQPQHF
>TRBV2|NA|TRBJ1-5|TRBD1
TGTGCCACCGGGACAGGGCACAATCAGCCCCAGCATTTT
CATGTGHNQPQHF
>TRBV6-1|NA|TRBJ2-1|TRBD2
TGTGCCAGCAGGGCTAGCGGGAATTTGAACAATGAGCAGTTCTTC
CASRASGNLNNEQFF
>TRBV2|NA|TRBJ2-7|TRBD2
TGTGCCAGCAGTGTCGCGAGCGGGGGACCCTACGAGCAGTACTTC
CASSVASGGPYEQYF
>TRBV6-1|NA|TRBJ2-3|NA
TGTGCCAGCAGAAGGTCGGCAGGGGGCACAGATACGCAGTATTTT
CASRRSAGGTDTQYF
>TRBV7-3|NA|TRBJ2-5|TRBD1
TGTGCCAGCAGCCGCTCCACAGGGGGCCGAGAGACCCAGTACTTC
CASSRSTGGRETQYF
>TRBV18|NA|TRBJ2-1|TRBD1
TGTGCCAGCTCACCTACGACAGGGTTAAATGAGCAGTTCTTC
CASSPTTGLNEQFF
>TRBV19|NA|TRBJ2-1|NA
TGTGCCAGTAGTATAGATCCGGGATACAATGAGCAGTTCTTC
CASSIDPGYNEQFF
>TRBV5-1|NA|TRBJ2-5|NA
TGCGCCAGCAGCTTGGGGGGGGGCGCCGGCCAAGAGACCCAGTACTTC
CASSLGGGAGQETQYF
>TRBV27|NA|TRBJ2-7|NA
TGTGCCAGCGGAGGCTACGAGCAGTACTTC
CASGGYEQYF
>TRBV5-1|once|TRBJ2-2|NA
TGCGCCAGCGCCGAGGTAGGGGAGCTGTTTTTT
CASAEVGELFF
>TRBV5-1|NA|TRBJ1-1|NA
TGCGCCAGCAGCCCGCTAACCGGGATCCCGATCATATTTGAAGCTTTCTTT
CASSPLTGIPIIFEAFF